These 5 T cell receptor beta chains were all obtained from the same sample, sequenced in a study of blood T cell repertoires in COVID-19. The data were produced by immunoSEQ multiplex PCR, yet TCRdb's version contains in-frame clones alone and is incomplete. The sample holds around 300,000 clones, 75% to 90% seen once. Sequences were obtained from peripheral blood. Receptor source: a woman between 50 and 59 years old with COVID-19, enrolled during active disease.

The V gene is TRBV3-1 (or the pseudogene TRBV3-2), the J gene TRBJ1-3; D is ambiguous. The CDR3 spans 13 residues. Trimming pared 4 bases from V and 8 bases from J, leaving 12 bases between. CDR1 and CDR2 from the germline V gene are LGHDT and YNNKEL (reference sequence). The CDR3 spells CASSPGLVDTIYF. The CDR3, as DNA: TGTGCCAGCAGCCCCGGCCTAGTCGACACCATATATTTT.

V usage is TRBV20-1 and J usage is TRBJ2-2; D gene unclear. Germline V gives CDR1 DFQATT, CDR2 SNEGSKA (reference sequence). Trimming shortened V by 6 bases and J by 6 bases, and 8 bases separated the two germline ends. The CDR3 is 11 amino acids. CDR3: CSAPLSGELFF. In DNA, the CDR3 is TGCAGTGCCCCCCTGTCCGGGGAGCTGTTTTTT.

The V call is TRBV9, the J call TRBJ1-4; D might be TRBD1 (6 bases). The CDR3 consists of 17 residues. V was clipped by 3 bases and J by 0 bases, with 15 bases between them. Germline loops: CDR1 SGDLS, CDR2 YYNGEE. The DNA of the CDR3 is TGTGCCAGCAGCGGAGAGGGGACACTTGCAACTAATGAAAAACTGTTTTTT. It codes for CASSGEGTLATNEKLFF.

This clone was observed a single time. V is TRBV10-3 and J is TRBJ2-5; D perhaps matches TRBD2 (6 bases). The CDR3 is 15 amino acids. Germline V gene sequence: CDR1 ENHRY, CDR2 SYGVKD. Trimming removed 4 bases at V and 2 bases at J, with 14 bases between. CDR3 sequence: CAISAGGVVQETQYF. In nucleotides, the CDR3 is TGTGCCATCAGTGCCGGCGGGGTTGTACAAGAGACCCAGTACTTC.

The gene calls are TRBV30 and TRBJ2-1; 10 nucleotides line up with TRBD1. The V segment lost 4 bases and the J segment 8 bases; nucleotides outside the gene matches: 5. The V gene's germline CDR1 is GTSNPN and CDR2 SVGIG (reference sequence). CDR3 length equals 13 residues. CDR3 loop: CAWKDRGVDEQFF. Written as DNA, the CDR3 is TGTGCCTGGAAGGACAGGGGGGTCGATGAGCAGTTCTTC. Full variable domain (rest looked up from reference TRBV30 and TRBJ2-1): SQTIHQWPATLVQPVGSPLSLECTVEGTSNPNLYWYRQAAGRGLQLLFYSVGIGQISSEVPQNLSASRPQDRQFILSSKKLLLSDSGFYLCAWKDRGVDEQFFGPGTRLTVL.